This record covers a single TCR beta chain. The CDR3 regions of TCR beta were amplified from RNA transcripts. Researchers ran a first-round RT-PCR on the TCR CDR3 using the HTBI primer set. Using its own MiXCR run on the multiplex PCR reads, TCRdb lists one record per CDR3 protein. The sample holds some 740,000 distinct CDR3 sequences, around 13% seen once. The sample is drawn from a study of T cells in Graves' hyperthyroidism and ophthalmopathy. What was sequenced was blood. The sequence derives from a woman in her late teens or twenties with Graves' hyperthyroidism.

The CDR3: CASSPRDRGQETQYF. CDR3 in DNA: TGTGCCAGTAGTCCCCGGGACAGGGGGCAAGAGACCCAGTACTTC. J is TRBJ2-5 and V is TRBV19, with TRBD1 matching over 11 bases. Per germline, CDR1 LNHDA and CDR2 SQIVND (reference sequence). J gave up 2 bases and V 5 bases, and 4 bases lay outside the gene matches. The CDR3 is 15 amino acids.